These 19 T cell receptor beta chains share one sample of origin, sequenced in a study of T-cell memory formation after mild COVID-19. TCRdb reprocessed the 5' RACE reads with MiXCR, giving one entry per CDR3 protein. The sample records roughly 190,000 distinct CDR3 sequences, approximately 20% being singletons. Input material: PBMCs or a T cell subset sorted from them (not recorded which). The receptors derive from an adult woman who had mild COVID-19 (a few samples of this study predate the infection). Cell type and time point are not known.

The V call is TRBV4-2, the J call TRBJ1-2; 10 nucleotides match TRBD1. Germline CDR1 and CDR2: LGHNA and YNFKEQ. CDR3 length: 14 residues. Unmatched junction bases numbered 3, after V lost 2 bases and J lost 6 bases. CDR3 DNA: TGTGCCAGCAGCCAACGACAGGGGGCGGATGGCTACACCTTC. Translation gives CASSQRQGADGYTF.

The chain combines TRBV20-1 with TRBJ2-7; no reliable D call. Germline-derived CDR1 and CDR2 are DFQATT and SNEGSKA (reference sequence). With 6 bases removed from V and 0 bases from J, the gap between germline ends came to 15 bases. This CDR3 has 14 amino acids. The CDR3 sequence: CSAPKVSSSYEQYF. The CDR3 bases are TGCAGTGCACCGAAGGTTTCTAGCTCCTACGAGCAGTACTTC.

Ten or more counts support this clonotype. The CDR3 nucleotides read TGCAGTGTAGTGAGGGAGTCCTCCTACGAGCAGTACTTC. Protein sequence: CSVVRESSYEQYF. The chain is built from TRBV20-1 and TRBJ2-7; a possible D gene is TRBD2 (5 bases). Germline V gene data show CDR1 as DFQATT and CDR2 as SNEGSKA (reference sequence). CDR3 length equals 13 residues. Trimming removed 7 bases from V and 0 bases from J, with 13 bases in between.

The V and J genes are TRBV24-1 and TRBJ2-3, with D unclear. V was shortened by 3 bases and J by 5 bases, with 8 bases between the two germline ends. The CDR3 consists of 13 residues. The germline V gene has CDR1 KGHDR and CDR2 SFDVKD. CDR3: CATSDSRGDTQYF. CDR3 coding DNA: TGTGCCACCAGTGATAGTAGAGGAGATACGCAGTATTTT.

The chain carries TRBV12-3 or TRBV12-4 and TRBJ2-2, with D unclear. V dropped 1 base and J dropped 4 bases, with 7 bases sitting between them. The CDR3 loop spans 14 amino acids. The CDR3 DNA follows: TGTGCCAGCAGTTTAGGTCAGGTCACCGGGGAGCTGTTTTTT. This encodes CASSLGQVTGELFF.

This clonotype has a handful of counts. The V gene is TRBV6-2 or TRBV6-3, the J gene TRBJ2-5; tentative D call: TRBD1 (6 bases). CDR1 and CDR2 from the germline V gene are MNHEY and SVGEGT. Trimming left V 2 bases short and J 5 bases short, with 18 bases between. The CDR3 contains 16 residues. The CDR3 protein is CASSYGGRGDGETQYF. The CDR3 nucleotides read TGTGCCAGCAGTTACGGGGGCCGAGGCGACGGGGAGACCCAGTACTTC.

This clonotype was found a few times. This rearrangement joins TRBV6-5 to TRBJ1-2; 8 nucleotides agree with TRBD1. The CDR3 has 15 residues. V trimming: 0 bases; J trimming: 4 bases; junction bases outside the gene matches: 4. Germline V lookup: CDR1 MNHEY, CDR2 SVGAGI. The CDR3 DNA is TGTGCCAGCAGTTACTCGACAGGGGAGGGCTATGGCTACACCTTC. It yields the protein CASSYSTGEGYGYTF.

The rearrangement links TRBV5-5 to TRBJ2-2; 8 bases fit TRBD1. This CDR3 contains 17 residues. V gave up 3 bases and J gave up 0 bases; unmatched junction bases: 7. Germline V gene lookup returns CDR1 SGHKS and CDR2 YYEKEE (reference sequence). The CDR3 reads CASSSGQGPANTGELFF. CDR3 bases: TGTGCCAGCAGCTCTGGACAGGGCCCGGCGAACACCGGGGAGCTGTTTTTT.

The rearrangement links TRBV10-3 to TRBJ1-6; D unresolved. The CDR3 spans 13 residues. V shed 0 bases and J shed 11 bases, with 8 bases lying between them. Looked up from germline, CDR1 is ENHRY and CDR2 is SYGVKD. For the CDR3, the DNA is TGTGCCATCAGTGAGTCCTCAACTACACCCCTCCACTTT. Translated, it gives CAISESSTTPLHF.

For the CDR3, the DNA is TGTGCCAGCAGCCGGAAACAGTACACTGAAGCTTTCTTT. Encoded protein: CASSRKQYTEAFF. V gene TRBV12-3 or TRBV12-4 combines with J gene TRBJ1-1; D not certain. This CDR3 is 13 amino acids long. With 6 bases removed from V and 3 bases from J, the gap between germline ends came to 11 bases.

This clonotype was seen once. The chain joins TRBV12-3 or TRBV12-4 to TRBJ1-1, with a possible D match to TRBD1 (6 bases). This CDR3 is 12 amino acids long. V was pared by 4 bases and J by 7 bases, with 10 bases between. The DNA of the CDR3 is TGTGCCAGCAGTTGGGACAACTATGAAGCTTTCTTT. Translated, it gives CASSWDNYEAFF.

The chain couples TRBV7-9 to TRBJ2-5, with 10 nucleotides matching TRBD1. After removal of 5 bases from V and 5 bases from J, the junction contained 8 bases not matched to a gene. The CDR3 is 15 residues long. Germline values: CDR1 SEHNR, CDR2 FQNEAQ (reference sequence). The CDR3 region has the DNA TGTGCCAGCAGCGCAAGACAGGGGGCGGGTGAGACCCAGTACTTC. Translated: CASSARQGAGETQYF.

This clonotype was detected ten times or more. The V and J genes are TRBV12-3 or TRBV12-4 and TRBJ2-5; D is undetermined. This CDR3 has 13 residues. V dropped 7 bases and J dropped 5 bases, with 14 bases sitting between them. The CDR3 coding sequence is TGTGCCAGCATCCGGCTTCCGGAGGAGACCCAGTACTTC. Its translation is CASIRLPEETQYF.

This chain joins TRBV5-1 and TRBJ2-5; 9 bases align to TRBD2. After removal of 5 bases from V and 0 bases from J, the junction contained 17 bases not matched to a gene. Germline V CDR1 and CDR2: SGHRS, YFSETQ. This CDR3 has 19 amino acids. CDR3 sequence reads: CASRGLGRVAGVNQETQYF. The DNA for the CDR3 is TGCGCCAGCAGAGGGCTTGGGAGGGTAGCGGGGGTCAACCAAGAGACCCAGTACTTC. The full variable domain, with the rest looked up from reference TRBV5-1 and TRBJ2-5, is KAGVTQTPRYLIKTRGQQVTLSCSPISGHRSVSWYQQTPGQGLQFLFEYFSETQRNKGNFPGRFSGRQFSNSRSEMNVSTLELGDSALYLCASRGLGRVAGVNQETQYFGPGTRLLVL.

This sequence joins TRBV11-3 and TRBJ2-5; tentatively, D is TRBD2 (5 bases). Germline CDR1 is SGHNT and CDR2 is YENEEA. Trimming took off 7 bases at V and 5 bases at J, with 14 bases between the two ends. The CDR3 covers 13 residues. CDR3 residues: CASTAETGETQYF. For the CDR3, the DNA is TGTGCCAGCACCGCTGAGACGGGGGAGACCCAGTACTTC.

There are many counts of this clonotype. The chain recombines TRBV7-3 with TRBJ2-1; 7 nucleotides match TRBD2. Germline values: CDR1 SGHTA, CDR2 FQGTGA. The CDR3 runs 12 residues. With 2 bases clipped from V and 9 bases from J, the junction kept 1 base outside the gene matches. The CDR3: CASSLGGGEQFF. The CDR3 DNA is TGTGCCAGCAGCTTAGGCGGGGGTGAGCAGTTCTTC.

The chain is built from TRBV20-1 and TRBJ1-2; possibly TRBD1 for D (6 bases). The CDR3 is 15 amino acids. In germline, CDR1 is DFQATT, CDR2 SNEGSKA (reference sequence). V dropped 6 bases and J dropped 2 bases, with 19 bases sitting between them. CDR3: CSAGDPRTANYGYTF. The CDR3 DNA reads TGCAGTGCGGGGGACCCCAGGACAGCAAACTATGGCTACACCTTC.

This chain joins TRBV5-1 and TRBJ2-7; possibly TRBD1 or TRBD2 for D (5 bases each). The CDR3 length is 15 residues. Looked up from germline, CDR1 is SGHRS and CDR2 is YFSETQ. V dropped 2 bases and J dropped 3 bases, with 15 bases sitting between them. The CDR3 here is CASSFLTGANYEQYF. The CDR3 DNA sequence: TGCGCCAGCAGCTTCCTCACCGGGGCGAACTACGAGCAGTACTTC. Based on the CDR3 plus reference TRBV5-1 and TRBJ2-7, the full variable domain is KAGVTQTPRYLIKTRGQQVTLSCSPISGHRSVSWYQQTPGQGLQFLFEYFSETQRNKGNFPGRFSGRQFSNSRSEMNVSTLELGDSALYLCASSFLTGANYEQYFGPGTRLTVT.

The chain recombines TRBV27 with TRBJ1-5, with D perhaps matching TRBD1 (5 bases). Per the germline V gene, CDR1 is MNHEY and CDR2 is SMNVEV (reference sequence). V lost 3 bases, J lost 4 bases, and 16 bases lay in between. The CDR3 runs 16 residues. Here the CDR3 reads CASSFSSDRLNQPQHF. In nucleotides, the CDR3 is TGTGCCAGCAGTTTTAGTTCCGACAGACTTAATCAGCCCCAGCATTTT.